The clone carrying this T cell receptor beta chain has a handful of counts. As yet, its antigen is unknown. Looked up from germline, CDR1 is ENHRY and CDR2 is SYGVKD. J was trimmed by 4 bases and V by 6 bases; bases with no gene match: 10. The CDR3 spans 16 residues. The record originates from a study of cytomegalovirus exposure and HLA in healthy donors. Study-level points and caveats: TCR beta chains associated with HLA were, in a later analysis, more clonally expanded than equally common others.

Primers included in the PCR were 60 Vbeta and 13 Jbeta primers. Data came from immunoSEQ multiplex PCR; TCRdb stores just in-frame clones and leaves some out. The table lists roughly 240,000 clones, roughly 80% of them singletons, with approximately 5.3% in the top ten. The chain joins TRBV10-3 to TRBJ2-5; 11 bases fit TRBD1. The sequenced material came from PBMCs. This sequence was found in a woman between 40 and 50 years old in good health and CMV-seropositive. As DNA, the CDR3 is TGTGCCATCAGCAGACCTAAAGGGACAGGGGGAGAGACCCAGTACTTC. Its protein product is CAISRPKGTGGETQYF.